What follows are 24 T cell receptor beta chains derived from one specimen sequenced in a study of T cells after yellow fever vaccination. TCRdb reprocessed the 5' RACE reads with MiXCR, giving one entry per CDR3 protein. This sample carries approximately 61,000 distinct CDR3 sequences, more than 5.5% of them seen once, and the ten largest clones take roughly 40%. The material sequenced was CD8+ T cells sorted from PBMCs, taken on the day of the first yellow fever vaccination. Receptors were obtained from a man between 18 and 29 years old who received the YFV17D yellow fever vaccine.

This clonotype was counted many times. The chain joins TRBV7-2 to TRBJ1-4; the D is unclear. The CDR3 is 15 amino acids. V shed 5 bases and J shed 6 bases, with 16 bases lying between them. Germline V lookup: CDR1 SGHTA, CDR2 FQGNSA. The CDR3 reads CASSRRSGPDEKLFF. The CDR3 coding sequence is TGTGCCAGCAGCCGTAGATCAGGCCCCGATGAAAAACTGTTTTTT.

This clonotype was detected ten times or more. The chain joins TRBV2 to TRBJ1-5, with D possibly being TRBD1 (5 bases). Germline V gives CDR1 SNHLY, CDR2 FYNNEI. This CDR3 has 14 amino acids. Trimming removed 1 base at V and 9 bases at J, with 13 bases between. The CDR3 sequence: CASSEEAGPPPQHF. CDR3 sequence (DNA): TGTGCCAGCAGTGAAGAGGCGGGGCCCCCGCCCCAGCATTTT.

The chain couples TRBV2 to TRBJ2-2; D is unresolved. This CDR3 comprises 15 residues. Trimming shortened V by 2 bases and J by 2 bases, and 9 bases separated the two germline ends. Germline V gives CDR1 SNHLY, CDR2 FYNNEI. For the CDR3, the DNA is TGTGCCAGCAGTGAATGGGCAGATAACACCGGGGAGCTGTTTTTT. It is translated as CASSEWADNTGELFF.

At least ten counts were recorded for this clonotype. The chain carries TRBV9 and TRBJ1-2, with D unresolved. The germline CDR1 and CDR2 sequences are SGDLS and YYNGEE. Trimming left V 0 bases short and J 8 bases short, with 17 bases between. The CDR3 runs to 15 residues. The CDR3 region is CASSVATAGPGGYTF. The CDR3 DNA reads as TGTGCCAGCAGCGTAGCTACCGCAGGACCCGGCGGCTACACCTTC.

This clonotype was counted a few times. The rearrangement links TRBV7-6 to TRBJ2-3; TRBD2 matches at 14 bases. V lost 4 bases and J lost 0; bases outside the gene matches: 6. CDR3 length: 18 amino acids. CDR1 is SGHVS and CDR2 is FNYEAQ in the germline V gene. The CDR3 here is CASSSGLAGGPSTDTQYF. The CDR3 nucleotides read TGTGCCAGCAGCTCCGGACTAGCGGGGGGCCCTAGCACAGATACGCAGTATTTT.

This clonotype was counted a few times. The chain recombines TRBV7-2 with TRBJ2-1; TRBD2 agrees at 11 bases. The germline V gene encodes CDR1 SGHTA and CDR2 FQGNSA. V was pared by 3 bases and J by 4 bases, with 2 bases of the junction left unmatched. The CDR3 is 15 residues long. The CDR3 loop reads CASSFSGGDYNEQFF. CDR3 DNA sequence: TGTGCCAGCAGCTTTAGCGGGGGGGATTACAATGAGCAGTTCTTC.

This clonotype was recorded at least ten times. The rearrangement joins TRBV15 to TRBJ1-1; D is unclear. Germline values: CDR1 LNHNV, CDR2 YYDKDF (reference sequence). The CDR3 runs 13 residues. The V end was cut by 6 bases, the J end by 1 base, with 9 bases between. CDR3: CATRFGENTEAFF. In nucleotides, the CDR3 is TGTGCCACCAGGTTTGGGGAGAACACTGAAGCTTTCTTT.

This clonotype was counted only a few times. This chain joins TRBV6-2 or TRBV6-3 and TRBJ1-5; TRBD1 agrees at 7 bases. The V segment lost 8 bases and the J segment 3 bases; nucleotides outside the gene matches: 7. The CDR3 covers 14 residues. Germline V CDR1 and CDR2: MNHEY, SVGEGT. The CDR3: CASDRARDNQPQHF. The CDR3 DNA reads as TGTGCCAGCGACAGGGCCAGGGACAATCAGCCCCAGCATTTT.

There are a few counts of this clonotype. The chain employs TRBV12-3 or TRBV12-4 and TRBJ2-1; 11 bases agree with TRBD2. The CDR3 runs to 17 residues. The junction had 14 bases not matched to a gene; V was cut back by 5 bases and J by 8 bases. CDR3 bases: TGTGCCAGCAGTGTCCCTAGCGGGGGGCCTTATGGGGATGAGCAGTTCTTC. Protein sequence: CASSVPSGGPYGDEQFF.

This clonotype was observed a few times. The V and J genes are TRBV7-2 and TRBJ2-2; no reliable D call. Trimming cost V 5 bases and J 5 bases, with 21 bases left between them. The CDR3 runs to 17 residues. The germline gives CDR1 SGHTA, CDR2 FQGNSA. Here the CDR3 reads CASSPRRTDRRTGELFF. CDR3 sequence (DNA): TGTGCCAGCAGCCCCCGCAGGACGGACCGTAGAACCGGGGAGCTGTTTTTT.

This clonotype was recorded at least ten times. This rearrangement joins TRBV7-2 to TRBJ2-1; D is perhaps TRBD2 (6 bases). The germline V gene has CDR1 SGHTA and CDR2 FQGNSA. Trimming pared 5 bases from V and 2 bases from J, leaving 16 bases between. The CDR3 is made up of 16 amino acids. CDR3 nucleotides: TGTGCCAGCAGCCCCCGGATAGCGGATCCCTACAATGAGCAGTTCTTC. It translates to CASSPRIADPYNEQFF. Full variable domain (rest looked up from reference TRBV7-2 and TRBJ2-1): GAGVSQSPSNKVTEKGKDVELRCDPISGHTALYWYRQSLGQGLEFLIYFQGNSAPDKSGLPSDRFSAERTGGSVSTLTIQRTQQEDSAVYLCASSPRIADPYNEQFFGPGTRLTVL.

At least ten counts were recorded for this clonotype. CDR3 DNA sequence: TGTGCCAGCAGCCTACTAGCCGATGGACTGAACACCGGGGAGCTGTTTTTT. Amino acid sequence: CASSLLADGLNTGELFF. This chain connects TRBV6-1 to TRBJ2-2, with TRBD2 as a possible D gene (6 bases). Germline V gene lookup returns CDR1 MNHNS and CDR2 SASEGT. CDR3 length: 17 residues. With 6 bases removed from V and 1 base from J, the gap between germline ends came to 18 bases.

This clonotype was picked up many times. CDR3 in DNA: TGTGCCAGCAGTTTACAGGGAAACTCCTACAATGAGCAGTTCTTC. Its translation is CASSLQGNSYNEQFF. The genes are TRBV25-1 and TRBJ2-1; D might be TRBD1 (6 bases). Germline V gene lookup returns CDR1 MGHDK and CDR2 SYGVNS. CDR3 length: 15 residues. With 5 bases removed from V and 0 bases from J, the gap between germline ends came to 11 bases.

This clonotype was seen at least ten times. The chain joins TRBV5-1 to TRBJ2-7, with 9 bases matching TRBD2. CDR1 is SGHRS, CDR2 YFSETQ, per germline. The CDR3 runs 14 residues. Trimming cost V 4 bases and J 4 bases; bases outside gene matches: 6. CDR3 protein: CASSPYSGGYEQYV. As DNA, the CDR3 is TGCGCCAGCAGCCCCTATAGCGGGGGTTACGAGCAGTACGTC.

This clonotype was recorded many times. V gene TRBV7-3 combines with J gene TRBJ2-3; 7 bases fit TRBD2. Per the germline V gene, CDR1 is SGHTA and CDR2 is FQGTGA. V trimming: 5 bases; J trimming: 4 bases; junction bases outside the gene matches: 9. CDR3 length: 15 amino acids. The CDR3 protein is CASSEGMGGADTQYF. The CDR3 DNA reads TGTGCCAGCAGCGAAGGGATGGGGGGGGCAGATACGCAGTATTTT.

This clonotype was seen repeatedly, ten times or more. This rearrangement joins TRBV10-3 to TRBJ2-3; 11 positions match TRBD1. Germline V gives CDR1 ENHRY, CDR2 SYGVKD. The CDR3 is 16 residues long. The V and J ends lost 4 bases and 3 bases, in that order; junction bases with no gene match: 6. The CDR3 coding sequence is TGTGCCATCAGTGGAGTCAGGGACAGGGGGACAGATACGCAGTATTTT. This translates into CAISGVRDRGTDTQYF.

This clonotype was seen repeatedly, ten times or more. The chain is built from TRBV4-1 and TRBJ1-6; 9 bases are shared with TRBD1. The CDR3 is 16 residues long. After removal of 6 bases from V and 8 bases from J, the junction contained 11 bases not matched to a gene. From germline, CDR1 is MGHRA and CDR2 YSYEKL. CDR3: CASRPVTGGGDSPLHF. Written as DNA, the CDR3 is TGCGCCAGCAGGCCTGTGACAGGGGGTGGGGATTCACCCCTCCACTTT.

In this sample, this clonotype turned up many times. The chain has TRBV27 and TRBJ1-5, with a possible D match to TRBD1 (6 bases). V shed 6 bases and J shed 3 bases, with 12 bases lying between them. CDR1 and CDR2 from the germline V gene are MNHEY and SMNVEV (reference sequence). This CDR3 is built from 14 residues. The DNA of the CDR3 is TGTGCCAGCAGCCAAACAGGGTTCAATCAGCCCCAGCATTTT. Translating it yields CASSQTGFNQPQHF.

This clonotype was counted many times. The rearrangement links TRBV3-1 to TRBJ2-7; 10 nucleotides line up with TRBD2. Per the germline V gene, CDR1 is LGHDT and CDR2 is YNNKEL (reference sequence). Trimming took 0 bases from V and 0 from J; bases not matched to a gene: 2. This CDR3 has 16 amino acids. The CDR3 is CASSQDTSGASYEQYF. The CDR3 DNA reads TGTGCCAGCAGCCAAGATACTAGCGGGGCCTCCTACGAGCAGTACTTC.

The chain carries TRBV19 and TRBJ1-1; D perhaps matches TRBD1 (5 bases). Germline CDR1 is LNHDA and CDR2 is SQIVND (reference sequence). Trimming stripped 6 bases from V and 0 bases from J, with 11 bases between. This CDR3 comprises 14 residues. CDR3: CASRNRQMNTEAFF. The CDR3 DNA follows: TGTGCCAGTAGAAACAGACAGATGAACACTGAAGCTTTCTTT.

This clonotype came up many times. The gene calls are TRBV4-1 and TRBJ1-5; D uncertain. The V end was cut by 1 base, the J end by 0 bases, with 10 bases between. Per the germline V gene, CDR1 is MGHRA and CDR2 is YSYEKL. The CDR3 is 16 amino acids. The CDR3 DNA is TGCGCCAGCAGCCAAGCCGGTGGCGCTAGCAATCAGCCCCAGCATTTT. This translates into CASSQAGGASNQPQHF.

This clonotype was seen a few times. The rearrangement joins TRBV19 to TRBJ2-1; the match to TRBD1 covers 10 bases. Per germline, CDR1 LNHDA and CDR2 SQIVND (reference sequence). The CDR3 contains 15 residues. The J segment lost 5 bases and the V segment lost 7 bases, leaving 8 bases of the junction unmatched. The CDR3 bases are TGTGCCAGTAATGGTGAGGGACAGGGGAACAATGAGCAGTTCTTC. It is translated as CASNGEGQGNNEQFF. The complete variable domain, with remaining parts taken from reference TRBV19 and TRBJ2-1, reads DGGITQSPKYLFRKEGQNVTLSCEQNLNHDAMYWYRQDPGQGLRLIYYSQIVNDFQKGDIAEGYSVSREKKESFPLTVTSAQKNPTAFYLCASNGEGQGNNEQFFGPGTRLTVL.

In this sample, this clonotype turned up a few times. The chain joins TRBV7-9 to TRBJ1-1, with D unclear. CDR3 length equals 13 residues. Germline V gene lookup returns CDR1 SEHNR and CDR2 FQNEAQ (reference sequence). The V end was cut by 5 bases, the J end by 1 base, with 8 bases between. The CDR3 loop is CASSPRGNTEAFF. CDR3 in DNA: TGTGCCAGCAGCCCCCGAGGGAACACTGAAGCTTTCTTT.

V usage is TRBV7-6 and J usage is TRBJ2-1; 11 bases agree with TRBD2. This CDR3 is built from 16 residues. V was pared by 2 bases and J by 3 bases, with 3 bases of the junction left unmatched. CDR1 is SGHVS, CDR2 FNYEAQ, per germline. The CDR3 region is CASSLLSGGGYNEQFF. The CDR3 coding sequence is TGTGCCAGCAGCTTACTTAGCGGGGGGGGCTACAATGAGCAGTTCTTC.